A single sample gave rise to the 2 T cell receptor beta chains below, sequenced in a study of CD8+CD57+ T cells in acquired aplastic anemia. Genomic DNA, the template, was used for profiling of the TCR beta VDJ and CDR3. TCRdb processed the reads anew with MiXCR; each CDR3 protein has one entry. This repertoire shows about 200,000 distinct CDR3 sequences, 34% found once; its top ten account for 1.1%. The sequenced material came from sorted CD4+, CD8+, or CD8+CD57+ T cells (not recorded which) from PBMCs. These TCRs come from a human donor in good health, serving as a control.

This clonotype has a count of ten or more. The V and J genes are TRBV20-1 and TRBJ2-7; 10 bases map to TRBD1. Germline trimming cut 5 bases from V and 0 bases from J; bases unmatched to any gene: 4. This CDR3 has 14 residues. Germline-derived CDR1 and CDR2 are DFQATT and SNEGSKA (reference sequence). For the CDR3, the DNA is TGCAGTGCTTCCCGGACAGGGGGCTCCTACGAGCAGTACTTC. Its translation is CSASRTGGSYEQYF.

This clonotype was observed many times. CDR3 loop: CATSDGLAAYEQYF. CDR3 coding DNA: TGTGCCACCAGTGATGGACTAGCGGCCTACGAGCAGTACTTC. The V call is TRBV24-1, the J call TRBJ2-7; 10 positions match TRBD2. V was clipped by 3 bases and J by 2 bases; unmatched bases: 0. This CDR3 spans 14 amino acids. Germline V gives CDR1 KGHDR, CDR2 SFDVKD.